One sample yielded the 32 T cell receptor beta chains listed below, sequenced in a study of blood T cells in healthy people across ages (dated by TCRdb to the mid-2010s). The library was built by means of 5' RACE. A second roughly 6 to 11 cycle PCR used a sample-barcoded 5' primer and a J-beta primer mix. TCRdb trimmed the raw reads at Q25, called clones with MiXCR and kept productive beta chains. CDR3 protein duplicates are merged, each entry listing the most common genes and DNA. The sample table contains over 1,500,000 distinct CDR3 sequences; only one count was recorded for about two fifths of them. In total, the top ten clones hold roughly 24% of the sample. Sequenced sample: blood. These receptors all come from a human donor in good health.

The chain uses TRBV6-1 and TRBJ1-1; possibly TRBD1 for D (6 bases). The germline V gene encodes CDR1 MNHNS and CDR2 SASEGT. V shed 7 bases and J shed 1 base, with 25 bases lying between them. The CDR3 sequence is 18 residues long. CDR3 in DNA: TGTGCCAGCACCAATCCCAGGTTGGCAGGGGCTACGAACACTGAAGCTTTCTTT. It specifies CASTNPRLAGATNTEAFF.

The DNA for the CDR3 is TGTGCCAGCAGCCCGCGACAGGGGGTAGTTACGGGGGCCAACGTCCTGACTTTC. Protein: CASSPRQGVVTGANVLTF. V is TRBV13 and J is TRBJ2-6, with 9 bases fitting TRBD1. V was pared by 5 bases and J by 4 bases, with 12 bases of the junction left unmatched. CDR1 and CDR2 (germline): PRHDT, FYEKMQ (reference sequence). This CDR3 region has 18 residues.

The chain combines TRBV5-1 with TRBJ2-3, with D possibly TRBD2 on 5 matching bases. The CDR3 spans 15 residues. Trimming left V 0 bases short and J 1 base short, with 9 bases between. Germline V gene lookup returns CDR1 SGHRS and CDR2 YFSETQ. Here the CDR3 DNA reads TGCGCCAGCAGCTTGGCTAGCCACCGCACAGATACGCAGTATTTT. It codes for CASSLASHRTDTQYF.

This clonotype was detected only a few times. The rearrangement joins TRBV29-1 to TRBJ1-2, with D unclear. Germline V CDR1 and CDR2: SQVTM, ANQGSEA. V was pared by 5 bases and J by 6 bases, with 4 bases between. This CDR3 has 9 amino acids. The CDR3 nucleotides are TGCAGCGTTCTAGATGGCTACACCTTC. Translation: CSVLDGYTF.

In this sample, this clonotype turned up once. The chain links TRBV11-1 to TRBJ2-3, with D perhaps TRBD2 (6 bases). The germline V gene encodes CDR1 SGHAT and CDR2 FQDESV (reference sequence). The CDR3 is 15 amino acids. The germline V and J ends were trimmed by 3 bases and 5 bases, with 15 bases remaining between them. CDR3 residues: CASSFNSGALDTQYF. CDR3 sequence (DNA): TGTGCCAGCAGCTTCAATAGCGGAGCCTTAGATACGCAGTATTTT.

This chain joins TRBV4-3 and TRBJ1-1; 7 bases line up with TRBD1. The CDR3 covers 17 residues. With V trimmed by 0 bases and J by 6 bases, 13 bases remained unmatched. Germline loops: CDR1 LGHNA, CDR2 YSLEER. In DNA form, the CDR3 reads TGCGCCAGCAGCCAAGATCCTAGCGCAGGGGGTAATGCTGAAGCTTTCTTT. Translation: CASSQDPSAGGNAEAFF.

This clonotype was observed a handful of times. V is TRBV28 and J is TRBJ1-1; perhaps TRBD1 as D (6 bases). The CDR3 has 14 amino acids. V lost 10 bases to trimming and J lost 1 base, with 16 bases between them. Germline-derived CDR1 and CDR2 are MDHEN and SYDVKM. The CDR3 loop reads CATIGGAENTEAFF. The CDR3 region has the DNA TGTGCCACCATCGGGGGGGCCGAGAACACTGAAGCTTTCTTT.

The genes are TRBV12-3 or TRBV12-4 and TRBJ1-6, with D uncertain. The CDR3 has 15 residues. The V and J ends lost 5 bases and 4 bases respectively, with 12 bases between them. CDR3 in amino acids: CASSLVAGYNSPLHF. The CDR3 DNA sequence: TGTGCCAGCAGTCTCGTCGCGGGGTATAATTCACCCCTCCACTTT.

The chain combines TRBV7-9 with TRBJ2-5; D gene unclear. Trimming stripped 5 bases from V and 2 bases from J, with 15 bases between. The V gene's germline CDR1 is SEHNR and CDR2 FQNEAQ (reference sequence). This CDR3 spans 15 amino acids. CDR3 sequence: CASSPALGSQETQYF. DNA for the CDR3: TGTGCCAGCAGCCCAGCCCTGGGGTCTCAAGAGACCCAGTACTTC.

This clonotype was counted a single time. The J gene is TRBJ2-4, the V gene TRBV5-1, with 10 positions matching TRBD1. Germline V lookup: CDR1 SGHRS, CDR2 YFSETQ. The CDR3 has 15 residues. The trim removed 7 bases at V and 13 bases at J, leaving 17 bases unmatched. Here the CDR3 reads CASGRQGARDNEQYF. The CDR3 DNA follows: TGCGCCAGCGGCAGACAGGGGGCGAGGGACAATGAGCAGTACTTC.

V usage is TRBV7-2 and J usage is TRBJ2-1; 7 bases map to TRBD2. Trimming at V came to 1 base and at J to 6 bases, leaving 15 bases not matched to a gene. This CDR3 spans 18 amino acids. Germline lookup yields CDR1 SGHTA and CDR2 FQGNSA. In DNA form, the CDR3 reads TGTGCCAGCAGCTTAGTCGATCATTGGCGGACTAGTAGCAATGAGCAGTTCTTC. Its protein product is CASSLVDHWRTSSNEQFF.

V usage is TRBV20-1 and J usage is TRBJ1-5; D may be TRBD1 (6 bases). The length of the CDR3 is 18 residues. The ends were cut back, 5 bases at V and 2 bases at J, with 25 bases in the middle. Germline V gives CDR1 DFQATT, CDR2 SNEGSKA (reference sequence). Here the CDR3 reads CSAGGVAQGTEGNQPQHF. CDR3 nucleotides: TGCAGTGCTGGGGGTGTGGCACAGGGCACCGAAGGCAATCAGCCCCAGCATTTT.

This clonotype was picked up one time. The chain couples TRBV3-1 to TRBJ2-1, with D possibly matching TRBD1 (8 bases). Germline CDR1 LGHDT, CDR2 YNNKEL (reference sequence). V was cut by 2 bases and J by 6 bases, with 14 bases left in between. There are 15 residues in the CDR3. The CDR3 sequence: CASSQTGGACNEQFF. The DNA of the CDR3 is TGTGCCAGCAGCCAAACAGGGGGGGCCTGCAATGAGCAGTTCTTC.

This chain uses TRBV12-3 or TRBV12-4 with TRBJ2-3; 12 nucleotides agree with TRBD2. The CDR3 contains 15 residues. The junction had 10 bases not matched to a gene; V was cut back by 6 bases and J by 9 bases. The CDR3 protein is CASSPTSGGLGTQYF. CDR3 DNA: TGTGCCAGCAGCCCGACTAGCGGGGGCTTGGGGACGCAGTATTTT.

This chain links TRBV15 with TRBJ2-3; perhaps TRBD2 as D (6 bases). V lost 1 base and J 4 bases, leaving 9 bases between the germline ends. Germline V gives CDR1 LNHNV, CDR2 YYDKDF (reference sequence). This CDR3 has 14 residues. DNA of the CDR3: TGTGCCACCAGCAGAGGGGGGGAGGCAGATACGCAGTATTTT. Translation gives CATSRGGEADTQYF.

The V and J genes are TRBV3-1 and TRBJ2-1; TRBD2 matches at 13 bases. Losses at the gene ends were 5 bases for V and 8 bases for J; bases not matched to a gene: 6. The V gene's germline CDR1 is LGHDT and CDR2 YNNKEL (reference sequence). This CDR3 contains 15 residues. The CDR3 protein is CASSVTSGGAYEQFF. The DNA of the CDR3 is TGTGCCAGCAGCGTTACTAGCGGGGGGGCCTATGAGCAGTTCTTC.

The chain has TRBV29-1 and TRBJ1-2, with 10 bases identical to TRBD1. V lost 6 bases and J lost 7; bases outside the gene matches: 11. There are 14 residues in the CDR3. The germline V gene has CDR1 SQVTM and CDR2 ANQGSEA. CDR3: CSVRGADRGPGYTF. CDR3 sequence (DNA): TGCAGCGTCAGAGGGGCCGACAGGGGGCCTGGCTACACCTTC.

The V gene is TRBV20-1, the J gene TRBJ1-1; TRBD1 matches 7 bases. Germline values: CDR1 DFQATT, CDR2 SNEGSKA (reference sequence). V shed 0 bases and J 6 bases; nucleotides not matched to a gene: 13. This CDR3 region has 16 residues. CDR3 sequence reads: CSARDSKGLQGPEAFF. As DNA, the CDR3 is TGCAGTGCTAGAGATTCGAAAGGCCTACAGGGGCCTGAAGCTTTCTTT.

The chain combines TRBV9 with TRBJ2-1; D gene ambiguous. The CDR3 spans 14 residues. V was clipped by 4 bases and J by 5 bases, with 13 bases between them. Germline CDR1 reads SGDLS; CDR2 reads YYNGEE. CDR3 coding DNA: TGTGCCAGCAGCCCCGGGTGGGCTGACAATGAGCAGTTCTTC. Encoded protein: CASSPGWADNEQFF.

V gene TRBV7-9 combines with J gene TRBJ1-6; no clear D. The ends were cut back, 3 bases at V and 2 bases at J, with 8 bases in the middle. The CDR3 sequence is 15 residues long. CDR1 is SEHNR, CDR2 FQNEAQ, per germline (reference sequence). Written as DNA, the CDR3 is TGTGCCAGCAGCTTTGGAATGACCTATAATTCACCCCTCCACTTT. Protein product: CASSFGMTYNSPLHF.

The chain recombines TRBV28 with TRBJ1-2; 7 bases fit TRBD1. The CDR3 is 15 amino acids. J lost 2 bases, V lost 6 bases, and 9 bases had no gene match. Germline V gives CDR1 MDHEN, CDR2 SYDVKM. CDR3 in DNA: TGTGCCAGCAGCGAACATACAGGGGCCAACTATGGCTACACCTTC. Translation gives CASSEHTGANYGYTF.

The CDR3 loop reads CSARWPVQETQYF. The CDR3 DNA is TGCAGCGCTCGCTGGCCTGTCCAAGAGACCCAGTACTTC. The chain joins TRBV29-1 to TRBJ2-7; D call uncertain. The J call may be incorrect, as the DNA end agrees better with TRBJ2-5. The CDR3 is made up of 13 amino acids. Germline values: CDR1 SQVTM, CDR2 ANQGSEA.

The chain carries TRBV10-3 and TRBJ1-2; TRBD1 matches 10 bases. This CDR3 region has 15 residues. Looked up from germline, CDR1 is ENHRY and CDR2 is SYGVKD. Losses at the gene ends were 2 bases for V and 6 bases for J; bases not matched to a gene: 6. CDR3 amino acids: CAISERQGAVNGYTF. CDR3 bases: TGTGCCATCAGTGAGCGACAGGGGGCGGTAAATGGCTACACCTTC.

The J gene is TRBJ2-5, the V gene TRBV28; the D gene is possibly TRBD2 (5 bases). The tail of the sequence fits TRBJ2-7 better, so the J call may be wrong. This CDR3 contains 14 residues. From germline, CDR1 is MDHEN and CDR2 SYDVKM. CDR3 amino acids: CASQLGEFGNEQYF. The CDR3, as DNA: TGTGCCAGCCAACTTGGGGAGTTTGGGAACGAGCAGTACTTC.

The gene calls are TRBV29-1 and TRBJ2-5; TRBD2 agrees at 9 bases. Losses at the gene ends were 3 bases for V and 3 bases for J; bases not matched to a gene: 5. Germline CDR1 SQVTM, CDR2 ANQGSEA. CDR3 length equals 14 residues. The CDR3 DNA sequence: TGCAGCGTTGACGGGCTAGCGGGGAAAGAGACCCAGTACTTC. It encodes CSVDGLAGKETQYF.

The V and J genes are TRBV7-9 and TRBJ2-5; 11 bases agree with TRBD2. Trimming at V came to 7 bases and at J to 7 bases, leaving 5 bases not matched to a gene. CDR1 and CDR2 from the germline V gene are SEHNR and FQNEAQ (reference sequence). The length of the CDR3 is 13 residues. CDR3 amino acids: CASTLAGEGTQYF. The CDR3 nucleotides read TGTGCCAGCACACTAGCGGGGGAAGGGACCCAGTACTTC.

The chain employs TRBV12-3 or TRBV12-4 and TRBJ2-1; TRBD1 or TRBD2 may be the D gene (7 bases each). There are 15 residues in the CDR3. V was cut by 5 bases and J by 12 bases, with 23 bases left in between. The CDR3 DNA sequence: TGTGCCAGCAGTCAGGGGGGGGAAGGGGGAAGAAGGCAGTTCTTC. This sequence encodes CASSQGGEGGRRQFF.

As for this clonotype: The germline gene is not matched at one end of the junction; a read error may be the cause. The V and J genes are TRBV7-9 and TRBJ2-7; 8 bases line up with TRBD1. CDR3 size: 15 residues. CDR1 is SEHNR, CDR2 FQNEAQ, per germline (reference sequence). The CDR3 loop reads CTSSFGQGISYEQYF. DNA for the CDR3: TGTACCAGCAGCTTCGGACAGGGTATTTCCTACGAGCAGTACTTC.

J is TRBJ1-5 and V is TRBV6-5; tentative D call: TRBD1 (5 bases). The CDR3 has 16 amino acids. Germline CDR1 reads MNHEY; CDR2 reads SVGAGI. Trimming pared 6 bases from V and 4 bases from J, leaving 19 bases between. The CDR3: CASSPSRGPVNQPQHF. The CDR3 DNA reads as TGTGCCAGCAGCCCGTCGAGGGGACCGGTGAATCAGCCCCAGCATTTT.

This rearrangement joins TRBV29-1 to TRBJ2-7; no clear D. Germline loops: CDR1 SQVTM, CDR2 ANQGSEA. V lost 4 bases, J lost 1 base, and 5 bases lay in between. This CDR3 comprises 11 residues. DNA for the CDR3: TGCAGCGTTGTGGTATCCTACGAGCAGTACTTC. Its protein product is CSVVVSYEQYF.

V and J are TRBV7-3 and TRBJ1-1; no clear D. V dropped 0 bases and J dropped 3 bases, with 5 bases sitting between them. This CDR3 contains 13 residues. Germline CDR1 and CDR2: SGHTA and FQGTGA. This chain's CDR3 is CASSLTKDTEAFF. As DNA, the CDR3 is TGTGCCAGCAGCTTAACCAAAGACACTGAAGCTTTCTTT. Based on the CDR3 plus reference TRBV7-3 and TRBJ1-1, the full variable domain is GAGVSQTPSNKVTEKGKYVELRCDPISGHTALYWYRQSLGQGPEFLIYFQGTGAADDSGLPNDRFFAVRPEGSVSTLKIQRTERGDSAVYLCASSLTKDTEAFFGQGTRLTVV.

The CDR3 is CSVGSGSSNTEAFF. As DNA, the CDR3 is TGCAGCGTTGGGTCGGGCAGTTCGAACACTGAAGCTTTCTTT. The chain employs TRBV29-1 and TRBJ1-1, with unresolved D. The CDR3 runs to 14 residues. V was clipped by 4 bases and J by 1 base, with 13 bases between them. Germline V gene lookup returns CDR1 SQVTM and CDR2 ANQGSEA.